These 22 T cell receptor beta chains originate from one sample sequenced in a study of T cells in Graves' hyperthyroidism and ophthalmopathy. From RNA transcripts, TCR beta CDR3 regions were amplified. HTBI primers were employed in a first-round RT-PCR of the TCR CDR3. TCRdb reanalysed the multiplex PCR reads using MiXCR and keeps one entry per CDR3 protein. The repertoire holds almost 600,000 distinct CDR3 sequences, with 35% to 55% as singletons. Sequences were obtained from peripheral blood or thyroid tissue (not recorded which). The receptors originated from a woman aged 18-29 years with Graves' hyperthyroidism.

This clonotype was seen many times. V is TRBV2 and J is TRBJ1-1; D gene ambiguous. The CDR3 has 13 residues. Germline V lookup: CDR1 SNHLY, CDR2 FYNNEI. Trimming stripped 6 bases from V and 3 bases from J, with 11 bases between. The DNA of the CDR3 is TGTGCCAGCAGCGGGATTAGGGACACTGAAGCTTTCTTT. It codes for CASSGIRDTEAFF.

This clonotype showed up just a few times. The genes are TRBV30 and TRBJ1-3, with D perhaps TRBD1 (5 bases). The V end was cut by 3 bases, the J end by 3 bases, with 6 bases between. The CDR3 spans 12 residues. From germline, CDR1 is GTSNPN and CDR2 SVGIG (reference sequence). CDR3 residues: CAWSDSGNTIYF. The CDR3 DNA sequence: TGTGCCTGGAGCGACAGTGGAAACACCATATATTTT.

This clonotype was counted many times. One end of the junction is discordant with germline, which a read error may explain. The J gene is TRBJ2-6, the V gene TRBV13, with a possible D match to TRBD1 (5 bases). There are 13 residues in the CDR3. From germline, CDR1 is PRHDT and CDR2 FYEKMQ (reference sequence). CDR3 DNA: TGTGCCAGCAGCCTAGGACAGGCCAACGTCCTGACTTTC. Amino acids: CASSLGQANVLTF.

The chain couples TRBV6-5 to TRBJ2-7, with 7 bases fitting TRBD2. The ends lost 6 bases at V and 2 bases at J; junction bases unmatched: 1. CDR1 is MNHEY and CDR2 is SVGAGI in the germline V gene. The CDR3 length is 12 residues. The chain's CDR3 is CASRGTTYEQYF. The CDR3, as DNA: TGTGCCAGCAGGGGGACTACCTACGAGCAGTACTTC.

This chain joins TRBV24-1 and TRBJ2-5, with 8 nucleotides matching TRBD2. After removal of 9 bases from V and 3 bases from J, the junction contained 20 bases not matched to a gene. Germline CDR1 reads KGHDR; CDR2 reads SFDVKD. The CDR3 totals 18 residues. The CDR3 nucleotides are TGTGCCACCCAGGGGCTAGCTGATGCCGGGAGGGATGAAGAGACCCAGTACTTC. It specifies CATQGLADAGRDEETQYF.

The table lists this clonotype with many counts. One junction end does not reproduce the germline sequence, and a read error may be involved. DNA of the CDR3: TGTGCCAGCAACGACAGGTCGGCCCTTCATTTT. Amino acids: CASNDRSALHF. V usage is TRBV2 and J usage is TRBJ1-3; weak D call: TRBD1 (6 bases). Per the germline V gene, CDR1 is SNHLY and CDR2 is FYNNEI. The CDR3 is 11 residues long.

Concerning this clonotype itself: This could be a read error, since a much larger clone is one nucleotide away. The conserved phenylalanine or tryptophan normally closing the CDR3 is absent here, so this likely arose from a read error. This chain uses TRBV7-2 with TRBJ1-1; D may be TRBD1 (6 bases). The CDR3 spans 12 residues. Per germline, CDR1 SGHTA and CDR2 FQGNSA. V was clipped by 5 bases and J by 5 bases, with 9 bases between them. This CDR3 is CASSATGTEAFS. DNA of the CDR3: TGTGCCAGCAGCGCCACAGGGACTGAAGCTTTCTCT.

This clonotype was picked up many times. The genes are TRBV10-2 and TRBJ2-7; perhaps TRBD1 as D (6 bases). Per the germline V gene, CDR1 is WSHSY and CDR2 is SAAADI. The CDR3 is 15 residues long. Trimming cost V 6 bases and J 0 bases, with 15 bases left between them. The CDR3 bases are TGCGCCAGCAGGACCCGCCGGGACACCTCCTACGAGCAGTACTTC. Residues: CASRTRRDTSYEQYF.

In its sample, this clonotype was seen once. The genes are TRBV7-2 and TRBJ1-5; unclear D gene. This CDR3 comprises 15 residues. CDR1 is SGHTA and CDR2 is FQGNSA in the germline V gene. Trimming removed 1 base from V and 7 bases from J, with 14 bases in between. CDR3 bases: TGTGCCAGCAGCTTAGTTACTACCTACGAGCAGCCCCAGCATTTT. It specifies CASSLVTTYEQPQHF.

This clonotype has a handful of counts. The V and J genes are TRBV7-2 and TRBJ2-2; D is uncertain. The CDR3 extends over 13 amino acids. Germline V lookup: CDR1 SGHTA, CDR2 FQGNSA. With 7 bases removed from V and 5 bases from J, the gap between germline ends came to 11 bases. The CDR3 is CASTQRVTGELFF. The CDR3 DNA reads TGTGCCAGCACCCAAAGGGTTACCGGGGAGCTGTTTTTT.

This sequence joins TRBV20-1 and TRBJ2-7; 10 bases align to TRBD2. Germline V gives CDR1 DFQATT, CDR2 SNEGSKA (reference sequence). Losses at the gene ends were 4 bases for V and 6 bases for J; bases not matched to a gene: 12. The CDR3 loop spans 15 amino acids. CDR3 loop: CSAIRTSGQGPEQYF. In DNA form, the CDR3 reads TGCAGTGCTATAAGGACTAGCGGACAGGGACCCGAGCAGTACTTC.

This clonotype was found many times. The V call is TRBV15, the J call TRBJ2-3; no firm D call. Between the trimmed V and J ends, which lost 5 bases and 1 base, there was a span of 19 bases. The CDR3 length is 17 residues. The germline CDR1 and CDR2 sequences are LNHNV and YYDKDF (reference sequence). The CDR3 DNA sequence: TGTGCCACCAGCGAATCGGTCCGATCCAGCCGCACAGATACGCAGTATTTT. Encoded protein: CATSESVRSSRTDTQYF.

This clonotype has at least ten counts. The chain carries TRBV28 and TRBJ2-7; TRBD1 is a possible D gene (6 bases). The V gene lost 10 bases and the J gene lost 2 bases, with 15 bases spanning the gap. This CDR3 spans 13 amino acids. Germline assignment: CDR1 MDHEN and CDR2 SYDVKM. CDR3 in DNA: TGTGCCATCCAGGCAGGACAGACCTACGAGCAGTACTTC. This encodes CAIQAGQTYEQYF.

V gene TRBV10-3 combines with J gene TRBJ2-7, with TRBD1 matching 7 bases. Per the germline V gene, CDR1 is ENHRY and CDR2 is SYGVKD. Trimming removed 4 bases from V and 3 bases from J; junction bases left unmatched: 9. There are 15 residues in the CDR3. CDR3 sequence: CAISAGTVNDYEQYF. CDR3 sequence (DNA): TGTGCCATCAGTGCGGGGACAGTGAATGACTACGAGCAGTACTTC.

A word on this clonotype: Lacking the conserved final phenylalanine or tryptophan, this CDR3 likely reflects a read error. The V call is TRBV9, the J call TRBJ1-5; D gene unclear. Germline loops: CDR1 SGDLS, CDR2 YYNGEE. The V gene lost 2 bases and the J gene lost 4 bases, with 7 bases spanning the gap. The CDR3 is 13 amino acids. The CDR3 coding sequence is TGTGCCAGCAGCGTCTCCCCGAATCAGCCCCAGCATTCT. Its translation is CASSVSPNQPQHS.

The sample holds many counts of this clonotype. This chain uses TRBV5-1 with TRBJ2-6; 9 bases are a match to TRBD1. This CDR3 spans 16 amino acids. The J segment lost 13 bases and the V segment lost 4 bases, leaving 15 bases of the junction unmatched. CDR1 is SGHRS and CDR2 is YFSETQ in the germline V gene. For the CDR3, the DNA is TGCGCCAGCAGCGTTAACCGGGACAGGGCCGCCGGAGTCCTGACTTTC. This codes for CASSVNRDRAAGVLTF.

This clonotype has a count of ten or more. The V and J genes are TRBV2 and TRBJ2-2, with 7 bases identical to TRBD2. CDR1 is SNHLY and CDR2 is FYNNEI in the germline V gene. The CDR3 is 17 residues long. Losses at the gene ends were 5 bases for V and 4 bases for J; bases not matched to a gene: 13. The CDR3 nucleotides read TGTGCCAGCAGTCCCTTAGGGACTATCGGAGGCACCGGGGAGCTGTTTTTT. Translating it yields CASSPLGTIGGTGELFF. The full variable domain, completed using reference TRBV2 and TRBJ2-2, is EPEVTQTPSHQVTQMGQEVILRCVPISNHLYFYWYRQILGQKVEFLVSFYNNEISEKSEIFDDQFSVERPDGSNFTLKIRSTKLEDSAMYFCASSPLGTIGGTGELFFGEGSRLTVL.

This clonotype was seen at least ten times. V usage is TRBV4-1 and J usage is TRBJ1-1; TRBD1 aligns across 9 bases. Germline V CDR1 and CDR2: MGHRA, YSYEKL. The CDR3 is made up of 15 amino acids. V was pared by 6 bases and J by 1 base, with 6 bases of the junction left unmatched. The CDR3, as DNA: TGCGCCAGCAGTCGACTGGGACAGGGGAACACTGAAGCTTTCTTT. Translated, it gives CASSRLGQGNTEAFF.

On this clonotype itself: One end of the junction fails to match germline, which may point to a read error. The J gene is TRBJ2-7, the V gene TRBV29-1; 10 positions match TRBD2. CDR3 size: 12 residues. Germline-derived CDR1 and CDR2 are SQVTM and ANQGSEA. CDR3 sequence (DNA): TGCAGCGCTGGGACTAGCGTTACCGAGCAGTATTTC. Its protein is CSAGTSVTEQYF.

This clonotype was found a few times. As the CDR3 is not closed by the conserved phenylalanine or tryptophan, this likely results from a read error. The DNA is left out, because the CDR3 cannot be placed on it with certainty; the CDR3 is given as TCRdb lists it. V is TRBV7-8 and J is TRBJ1-5. The CDR3 extends over 8 residues, inclusive of both ends. In germline, CDR1 is SGHVS, CDR2 FQNEAQ. Here the CDR3 reads CASSSGLA.

V and J are TRBV5-6 and TRBJ2-7; TRBD1 aligns across 7 bases. Germline assignment: CDR1 SGHDT and CDR2 YYEEEE. This CDR3 comprises 17 residues. Trimming at V came to 5 bases and at J to 4 bases, leaving 18 bases not matched to a gene. CDR3 in DNA: TGTGCCAGCAGTCTACAGGGGAACACCGGGGAGCTGTACGAGCAGTACTTC. Amino acids: CASSLQGNTGELYEQYF.

CDR3 DNA: TGTGCCAGCAGTGCTCTCGGGTCCCACGAGCAGTACTTC. Translated, it gives CASSALGSHEQYF. The V call is TRBV12-3 or TRBV12-4, the J call TRBJ2-7; D gene unclear. Trimming shortened V by 5 bases and J by 5 bases, and 13 bases separated the two germline ends. The CDR3 runs 13 residues.